This TCR beta chain was captured by sequencing in a study of blood T cells in healthy people across ages (dated by TCRdb to 2015 to 2017). Study-level background: In model experiments, template switching captured roughly one uniquely barcoded TCR beta cDNA molecule for every two T cells. Using deep sequencing normalized with unique cDNA molecular identifiers, the study measured how TCR beta repertoire diversity changes with age. The donors were divided into four age groups: young (average about 16 years), middle-aged (roughly 42), aged (approximately 64) and long-lived (roughly 82). To avoid experimental bias, donors of different ages were randomly spread across the sequencing lanes. Two additional independent replicas of 1 million unique cDNA reads from the same blood draw were analyzed for two donors (one aged 18 to 30 and one aged 80 or older). Study-wide conclusions, independent of this receptor: The CMV infection status of donors was not known, potentially confounding age-related changes in expanded clonotypes. Total diversity estimates from one million sequenced T cells were considered lower bounds and underestimates. Conclusive comparison of naive and antigen-experienced compartments was prevented by the profiling of bulk unsorted PBMCs. The long-lived group showed more naive CD4+ T cells, fewer expanded clones and increased TCR diversity than the aged group, suggesting age selection. As age increased, observed TCR beta diversity per million T cells dropped in a roughly linear way, and a significant reduction was already evident by age 40. There was a strong correlation between observed TCR beta diversity and the percentage of naive T cells measured by flow cytometry.

At least ten counts were recorded for this clonotype. The antigen it binds to is not known. No much larger clone exists at a distance of one base, and base qualities are not known. The donors were roughly 38 Caucasian individuals from Russia, aged roughly 6 to 90 years, who were systemically healthy. About 9.6 milliliters of peripheral blood were collected from each donor into EDTA-treated Vacutainer tubes. PBMCs were isolated by Ficoll-Paque density-gradient centrifugation, with at least 6 million obtained per sample. Trizol reagent was used to extract total RNA from the PBMCs, yielding at least 6 micrograms per sample. Naive CD45RAhigh/CD27high T cell percentages were measured by flow cytometry on a PBMC aliquot from every donor. Library generation was performed with 5' RACE. The listed sequencing device is Illumina HiSeq 2500. A second PCR of roughly 7 to 11 cycles was performed with a sample-barcoded 5' primer and a J-beta primer mix. Each TCR beta cDNA molecule received a unique molecular identifier from a template-switch 5' adaptor carrying 12 random nucleotides. Each sample yielded at least 3 million CDR3-containing paired-end reads. First-strand cDNA was synthesized from all RNA with the Mint cDNA synthesis kit, primed by a TRBC-specific oligonucleotide. Following uracil-DNA glycosylase treatment, a first 18-cycle PCR with universal primers M1SS and BC2_uni_R was performed on all cDNA. The authors' analysis ran thus. For normalization, 1 million high-quality reads were randomly selected from each sample, with every read carrying a distinct molecular identifier. Instead of being binned into consensus sequences, reads with shared molecular identifiers were discarded. CDR3 identification, clonotype clustering and error correction used MiTCR with a Q25 quality threshold and the strictest error-elimination algorithm. A nonparametric unseen species model with Euler transformation was used to estimate a lower bound on total TCR beta diversity. The public reads were reanalyzed by TCRdb: fastp trimming at Q25, MiXCR alignment, in-frame beta chains only. Under each unique CDR3 protein, matching rows form one entry showing the most common genes and DNA. What appears here as the V and J calls and clone size reflects TCRdb's work, not the paper's. This sample has roughly 650,000 distinct CDR3 sequences in its table, and about 32% of those were observed once. Roughly 15% of the sample is in the top ten clones.

V lost 6 bases and J lost 2 bases; the stretch between them is 16 bases long. The germline V gene gives CDR1 as MGHDK and CDR2 as SYGVNS. Spanning cysteine to phenylalanine, the CDR3 consists of 15 amino acids. The DNA shown is the 45-base CDR3, in frame from base 1. The sample comprised blood. The V and J segments used are TRBV25-1 and TRBJ1-2; TRBD1 is perhaps the D gene, given 6 matching bases. This TCR was recovered from an elderly woman in good health. Donor details come from another sample of the same person, matched by shared clones. The base sequence is TGTGCCAGCAGAAGATCAGGGGCCCCCAACTATGGCTACACCTTC. Its translation is CASRRSGAPNYGYTF.